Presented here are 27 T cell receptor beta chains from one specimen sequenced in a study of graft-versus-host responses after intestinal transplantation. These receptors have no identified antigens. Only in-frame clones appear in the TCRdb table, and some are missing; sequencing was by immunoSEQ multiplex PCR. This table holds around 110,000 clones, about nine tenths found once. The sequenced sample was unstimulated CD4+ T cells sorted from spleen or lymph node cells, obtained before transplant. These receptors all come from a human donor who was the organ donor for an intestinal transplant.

CDR3 in amino acids: CASSSGGAGGETQYF. CDR3 in DNA: TGTGCCAGCAGCTCTGGCGGGGCGGGGGGAGAGACCCAGTACTTC. The chain joins TRBV5-4 to TRBJ2-5, with TRBD2 identical over 8 bases. CDR1 and CDR2 from the germline V gene are SGHNT and YYREEE (reference sequence). Trimming took 3 bases from V and 4 from J; bases not matched to a gene: 8. The CDR3 consists of 15 residues.

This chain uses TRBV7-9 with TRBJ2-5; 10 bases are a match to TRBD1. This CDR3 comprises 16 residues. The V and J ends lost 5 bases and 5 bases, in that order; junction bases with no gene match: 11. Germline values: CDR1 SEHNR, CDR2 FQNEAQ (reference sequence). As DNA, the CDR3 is TGTGCCAGCAGCCTAAGGGACAGGGGTTTGGAGGAGACCCAGTACTTC. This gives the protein CASSLRDRGLEETQYF.

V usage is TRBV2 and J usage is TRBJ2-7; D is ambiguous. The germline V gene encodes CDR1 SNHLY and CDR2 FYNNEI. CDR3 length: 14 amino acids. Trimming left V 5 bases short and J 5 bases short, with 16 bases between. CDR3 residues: CASSIGGSGHEQYF. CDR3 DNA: TGTGCCAGCAGTATAGGCGGTTCCGGCCACGAGCAGTACTTC.

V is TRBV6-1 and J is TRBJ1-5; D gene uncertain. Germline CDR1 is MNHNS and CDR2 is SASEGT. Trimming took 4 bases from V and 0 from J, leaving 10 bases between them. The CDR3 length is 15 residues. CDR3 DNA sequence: TGTGCCAGCAGTGGGACCGCATATAGCAATCAGCCCCAGCATTTT. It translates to CASSGTAYSNQPQHF.

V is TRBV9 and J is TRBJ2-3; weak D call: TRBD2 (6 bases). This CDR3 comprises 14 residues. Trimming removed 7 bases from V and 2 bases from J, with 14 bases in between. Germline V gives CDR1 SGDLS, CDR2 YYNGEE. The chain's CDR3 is CASAASAYTDTQYF. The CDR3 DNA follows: TGTGCCAGCGCCGCTAGCGCCTACACAGATACGCAGTATTTT.

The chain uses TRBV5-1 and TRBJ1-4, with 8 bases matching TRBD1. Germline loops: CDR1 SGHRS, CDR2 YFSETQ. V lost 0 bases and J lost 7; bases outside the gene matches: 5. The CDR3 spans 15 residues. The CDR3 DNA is TGCGCCAGCAGCTTGGGTGGGACAGGAGGTGAAAAACTGTTTTTT. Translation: CASSLGGTGGEKLFF.

The CDR3 bases are TGTGCCAGCTCACCCACAGGTTCTCCCGATCAGCCCCAGCATTTT. It translates to CASSPTGSPDQPQHF. The chain joins TRBV18 to TRBJ1-5, with D perhaps matching TRBD1 (5 bases). The CDR3 runs 15 residues. The germline V gene has CDR1 KGHSH and CDR2 LQKENI. V lost 3 bases and J lost 5, with 14 bases in between.

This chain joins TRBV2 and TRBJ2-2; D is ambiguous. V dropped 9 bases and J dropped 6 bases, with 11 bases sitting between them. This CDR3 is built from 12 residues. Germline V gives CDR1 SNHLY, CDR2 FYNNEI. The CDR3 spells CASTTVPGELFF. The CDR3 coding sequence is TGTGCCAGTACCACGGTCCCCGGGGAGCTGTTTTTT.

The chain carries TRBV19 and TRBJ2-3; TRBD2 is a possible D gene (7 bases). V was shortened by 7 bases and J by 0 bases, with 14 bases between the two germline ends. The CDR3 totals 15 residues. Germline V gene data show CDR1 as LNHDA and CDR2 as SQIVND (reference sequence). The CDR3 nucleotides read TGTGCCAGTAATGATGGGGGGGCTAGCACAGATACGCAGTATTTT. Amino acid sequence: CASNDGGASTDTQYF.

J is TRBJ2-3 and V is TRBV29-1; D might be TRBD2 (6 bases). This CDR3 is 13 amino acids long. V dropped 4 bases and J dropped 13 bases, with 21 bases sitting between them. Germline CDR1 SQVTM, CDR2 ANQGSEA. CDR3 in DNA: TGCAGCGTTGTTTGGGACCCCGGACTACGAAAGTATTTT. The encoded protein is CSVVWDPGLRKYF.

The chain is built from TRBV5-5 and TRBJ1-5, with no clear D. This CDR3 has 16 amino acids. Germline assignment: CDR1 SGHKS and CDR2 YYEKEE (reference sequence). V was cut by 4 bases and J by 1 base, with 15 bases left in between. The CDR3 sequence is CASSPNAGLSNQPQHF. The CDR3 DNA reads TGTGCCAGCAGCCCGAATGCGGGCCTGAGCAATCAGCCCCAGCATTTT.

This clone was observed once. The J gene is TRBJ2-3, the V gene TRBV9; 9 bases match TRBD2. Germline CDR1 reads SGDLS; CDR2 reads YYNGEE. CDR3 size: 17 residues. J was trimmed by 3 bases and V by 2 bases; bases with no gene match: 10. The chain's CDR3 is CASSVTPRLADTDTQYF. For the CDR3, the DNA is TGTGCCAGCAGCGTCACACCCCGACTAGCGGATACAGATACGCAGTATTTT.

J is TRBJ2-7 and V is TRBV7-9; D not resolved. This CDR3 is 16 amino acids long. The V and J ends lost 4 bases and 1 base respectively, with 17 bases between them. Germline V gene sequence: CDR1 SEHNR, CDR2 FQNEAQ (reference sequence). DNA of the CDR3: TGTGCCAGCAGCTCCCTGGGCCAGGCAGGTTCCTACGAGCAGTACTTC. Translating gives CASSSLGQAGSYEQYF.

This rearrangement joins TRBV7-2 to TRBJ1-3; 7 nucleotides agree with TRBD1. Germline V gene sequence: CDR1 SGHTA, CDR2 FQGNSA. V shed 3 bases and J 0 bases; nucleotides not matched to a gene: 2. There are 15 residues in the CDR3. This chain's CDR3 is CASSFRQGSGNTIYF. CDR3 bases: TGTGCCAGCAGCTTCCGACAGGGCTCTGGAAACACCATATATTTT.

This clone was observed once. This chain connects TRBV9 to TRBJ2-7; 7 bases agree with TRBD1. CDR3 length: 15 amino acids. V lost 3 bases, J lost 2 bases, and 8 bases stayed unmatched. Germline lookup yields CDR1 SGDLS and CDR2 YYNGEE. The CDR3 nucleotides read TGTGCCAGCAGCGCATCGGACAGGATGGCCTACGAGCAGTACTTC. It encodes CASSASDRMAYEQYF.

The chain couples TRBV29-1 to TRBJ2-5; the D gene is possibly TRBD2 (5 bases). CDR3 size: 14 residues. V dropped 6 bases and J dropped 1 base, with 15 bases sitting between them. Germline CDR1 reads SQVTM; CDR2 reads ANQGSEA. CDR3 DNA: TGCAGCGTCCCCGCGGGTTATTTCCAAGAGACCCAGTACTTC. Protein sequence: CSVPAGYFQETQYF.

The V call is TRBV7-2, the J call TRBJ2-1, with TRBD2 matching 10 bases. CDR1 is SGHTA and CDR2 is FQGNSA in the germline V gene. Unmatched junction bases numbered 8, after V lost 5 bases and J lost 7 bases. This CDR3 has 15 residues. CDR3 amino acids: CASSRSGRAENEQFF. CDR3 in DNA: TGTGCCAGCAGCAGAAGCGGGAGGGCCGAAAATGAGCAGTTCTTC. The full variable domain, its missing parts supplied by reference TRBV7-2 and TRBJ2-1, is GAGVSQSPSNKVTEKGKDVELRCDPISGHTALYWYRQSLGQGLEFLIYFQGNSAPDKSGLPSDRFSAERTGGSVSTLTIQRTQQEDSAVYLCASSRSGRAENEQFFGPGTRLTVL.

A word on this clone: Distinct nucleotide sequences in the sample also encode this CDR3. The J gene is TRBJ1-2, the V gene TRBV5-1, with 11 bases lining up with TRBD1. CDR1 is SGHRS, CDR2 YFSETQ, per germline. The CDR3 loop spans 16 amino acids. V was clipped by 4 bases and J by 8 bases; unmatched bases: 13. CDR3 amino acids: CASSKSTGTGGEGYTF. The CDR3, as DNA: TGCGCCAGCAGCAAATCAACCGGGACAGGGGGTGAGGGCTACACCTTC.

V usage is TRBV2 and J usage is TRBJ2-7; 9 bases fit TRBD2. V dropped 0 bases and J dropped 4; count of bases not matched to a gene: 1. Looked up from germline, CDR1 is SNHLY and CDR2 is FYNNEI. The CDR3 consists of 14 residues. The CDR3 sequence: CASSEALAGYEQYF. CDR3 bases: TGTGCCAGCAGTGAAGCGCTAGCGGGGTACGAGCAGTACTTC.

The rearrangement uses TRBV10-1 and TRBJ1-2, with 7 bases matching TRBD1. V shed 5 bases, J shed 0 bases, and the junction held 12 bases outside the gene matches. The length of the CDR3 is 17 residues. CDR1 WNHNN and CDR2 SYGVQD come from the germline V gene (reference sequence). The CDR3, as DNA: TGCGCCAGCAGTCCAAAAAATGACAGGGTAGCTAACTATGGCTACACCTTC. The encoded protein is CASSPKNDRVANYGYTF.

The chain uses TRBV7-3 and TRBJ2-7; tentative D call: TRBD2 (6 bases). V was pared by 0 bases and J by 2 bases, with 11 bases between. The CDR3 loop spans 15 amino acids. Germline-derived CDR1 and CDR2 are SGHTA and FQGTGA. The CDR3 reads CASSLTGGVTYEQYF. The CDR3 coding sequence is TGTGCCAGCAGCTTAACGGGCGGGGTTACCTACGAGCAGTACTTC.

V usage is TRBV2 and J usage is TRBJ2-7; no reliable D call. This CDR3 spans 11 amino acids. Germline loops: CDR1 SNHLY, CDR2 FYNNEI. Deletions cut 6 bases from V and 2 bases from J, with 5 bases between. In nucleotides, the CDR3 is TGTGCCAGCAGGCTAGCCTACGAGCAGTACTTC. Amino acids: CASRLAYEQYF.

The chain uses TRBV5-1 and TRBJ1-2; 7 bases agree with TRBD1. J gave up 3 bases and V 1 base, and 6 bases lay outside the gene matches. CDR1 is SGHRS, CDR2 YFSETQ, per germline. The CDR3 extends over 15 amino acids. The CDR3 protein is CASSLRGGRDYGYTF. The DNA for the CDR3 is TGCGCCAGCAGCTTGAGAGGGGGCAGAGACTATGGCTACACCTTC. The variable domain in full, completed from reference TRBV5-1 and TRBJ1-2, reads KAGVTQTPRYLIKTRGQQVTLSCSPISGHRSVSWYQQTPGQGLQFLFEYFSETQRNKGNFPGRFSGRQFSNSRSEMNVSTLELGDSALYLCASSLRGGRDYGYTFGSGTRLTVV.

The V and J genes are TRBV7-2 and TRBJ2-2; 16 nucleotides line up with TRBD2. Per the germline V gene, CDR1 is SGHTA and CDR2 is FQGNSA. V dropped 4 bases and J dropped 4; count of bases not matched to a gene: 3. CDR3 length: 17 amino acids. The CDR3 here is CASSWGLAGGGTGELFF. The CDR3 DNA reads TGTGCCAGCAGCTGGGGACTAGCGGGAGGGGGCACCGGGGAGCTGTTTTTT.

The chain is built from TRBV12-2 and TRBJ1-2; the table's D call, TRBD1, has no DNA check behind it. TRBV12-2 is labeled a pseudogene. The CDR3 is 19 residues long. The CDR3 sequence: CASRLDATWAGYSNYGYTF. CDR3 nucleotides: TGTGCAAGTCGCTTAGATGCAACTTGGGCAGGCTACTCCAACTATGGCTACACCTTC.

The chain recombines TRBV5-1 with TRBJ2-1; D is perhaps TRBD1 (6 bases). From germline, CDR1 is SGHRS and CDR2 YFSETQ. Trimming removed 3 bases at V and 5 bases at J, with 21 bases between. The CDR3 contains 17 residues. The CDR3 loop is CASSSPGGQRLNNEQFF. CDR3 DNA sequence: TGCGCCAGCAGCTCGCCTGGAGGACAGCGGCTTAACAATGAGCAGTTCTTC.

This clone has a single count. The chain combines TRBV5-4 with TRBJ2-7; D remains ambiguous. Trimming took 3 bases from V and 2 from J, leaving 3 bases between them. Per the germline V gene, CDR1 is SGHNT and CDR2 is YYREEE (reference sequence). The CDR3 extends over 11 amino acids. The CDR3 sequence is CASSSTYEQYF. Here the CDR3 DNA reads TGTGCCAGCAGCTCCACCTACGAGCAGTACTTC. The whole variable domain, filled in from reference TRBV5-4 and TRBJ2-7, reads ETGVTQSPTHLIKTRGQQVTLRCSSQSGHNTVSWYQQALGQGPQFIFQYYREEENGRGNFPPRFSGLQFPNYSSELNVNALELDDSALYLCASSSTYEQYFGPGTRLTVT.